A single sample gave rise to the 22 T cell receptor beta chains below, sequenced in a study of tumor-infiltrating lymphocytes in oesophageal squamous cell carcinoma listed by TCRdb under 2016. Libraries were built with PCR. Sequencing was carried out with an Illumina HiSeq 2000. In TCRdb, the public reads were trimmed at Q25 with fastp and aligned with MiXCR, with productive beta chains retained. Every entry covers one CDR3 protein and lists the most common genes and DNA from its rows. In all, the sample holds roughly 20,000 distinct CDR3 sequences, and around 43% of those were seen once. Around a third of the sample belongs to the ten largest clones. The sample was normal esophageal tissue next to the tumor. The receptor source for this set is a female donor with esophageal squamous cell carcinoma.

The chain couples TRBV6-8 to TRBJ2-7, with unresolved D. The assigned J gene may be wrong: the sequence end matches TRBJ2-2 better. In germline, CDR1 is MNHGY, CDR2 SAAAGT. The CDR3 is 14 residues long. This CDR3 is CASSDEWVSGELFF. The DNA for the CDR3 is TGTGCCAGCAGCGACGAGTGGGTCAGCGGGGAGCTGTTTTTT.

This clonotype is deemed large (0.1 to 1%). This rearrangement joins TRBV28 to TRBJ1-1; weak D call: TRBD1 (6 bases). Trimming removed 10 bases from V and 6 bases from J, with 12 bases in between. Germline CDR1 MDHEN, CDR2 SYDVKM. CDR3 length equals 11 residues. The CDR3 region is CATRGRPEAFF. The CDR3 nucleotides read TGTGCCACCAGGGGACGCCCTGAAGCTTTCTTT.

This clonotype appeared once. Sequence at one end of the junction differs from germline and may be a read error. The chain recombines TRBV11-2 with TRBJ1-6; D unclear. The CDR3 consists of 13 residues. The germline gives CDR1 SGHAT, CDR2 FQNNGV. The CDR3 DNA reads as TGTGCCAGCAGCTTAGATATTCAATACGAGCAGTACTTT. Residues: CASSLDIQYEQYF.

The chain is built from TRBV6-4 and TRBJ1-1; D is unresolved. CDR1 and CDR2 from the germline V gene are MRHNA and SNTAGT. V lost 6 bases and J lost 5, with 13 bases in between. This CDR3 region has 13 residues. The DNA for the CDR3 is TGTGCCAGCAGACTCGACGGAGGAACTGAAGCTTTCTTT. Its protein product is CASRLDGGTEAFF.

A note on this clonotype: The conserved phenylalanine or tryptophan is not found at the CDR3 terminus, so this likely reflects a read error. Because the CDR3's place on the DNA is in doubt, the DNA is left out and the CDR3 is given as listed by TCRdb. The V call is TRBV5-5, the J call TRBJ2-3; TRBD1 was called by the table and not checked on the DNA. CDR1 is SGHKS and CDR2 is YYEKEE in the germline V gene (reference sequence). The CDR3 numbers 18 amino acids, ends counted. CDR3 in amino acids: CASVSPRDRGAGGYTFGP.

The chain is built from TRBV7-3 and TRBJ1-1, with 7 bases matching TRBD1. Germline V CDR1 and CDR2: SGHTA, FQGTGA. The V and J ends lost 0 bases and 5 bases, in that order; junction bases with no gene match: 6. This CDR3 is 15 amino acids long. As DNA, the CDR3 is TGTGCCAGCAGCTTAACGGGGACAGAAGAAACTGAAGCTTTCTTT. Translation: CASSLTGTEETEAFF.

This clonotype rates as medium-sized. The chain carries TRBV7-2 and TRBJ2-7, with 11 bases that match TRBD2. Germline assignment: CDR1 SGHTA and CDR2 FQGNSA. The CDR3 sequence is 15 residues long. V lost 1 base and J lost 3; bases outside the gene matches: 2. In DNA, the CDR3 is TGTGCCAGCAGCTTAGAACTAGCGGGAGTCTACGAGCAGTACTTC. Residues: CASSLELAGVYEQYF.

This clonotype has ten or more counts. The chain combines TRBV11-2 with TRBJ2-2, with a tentative D call TRBD1 (6 bases). The V gene lost 11 bases and the J gene lost 0 bases, with 10 bases spanning the gap. Germline assignment: CDR1 SGHAT and CDR2 FQNNGV. CDR3 size: 13 residues. The CDR3 spells CACRDTNTGELFF. In DNA form, the CDR3 reads TGTGCCTGCCGGGACACGAACACCGGGGAGCTGTTTTTT.

By sample fraction, this clonotype is medium-sized. The chain has TRBV7-6 and TRBJ2-3; no definite D call. CDR3 size: 13 residues. The V gene's germline CDR1 is SGHVS and CDR2 FNYEAQ. Trimming left V 5 bases short and J 6 bases short, with 12 bases between. The CDR3 reads CASSARQADTQYF. In DNA form, the CDR3 reads TGTGCCAGCAGCGCGCGGCAAGCGGATACGCAGTATTTT.

This clonotype has a count of ten or more. This chain joins TRBV7-9 and TRBJ2-3, with 10 nucleotides matching TRBD2. Germline V CDR1 and CDR2: SEHNR, FQNEAQ (reference sequence). This CDR3 comprises 16 residues. V lost 5 bases to trimming and J lost 2 bases; unmatched junction nucleotides: 7. This CDR3 is CASSPASGSITDTQYF. CDR3 DNA: TGTGCCAGCAGCCCAGCTAGCGGGAGTATCACAGATACGCAGTATTTT.

This chain links TRBV24-1 with TRBJ2-7; the D gene could be TRBD1 or TRBD2 (6 bases each). TRBJ2-5 explains the end of the DNA better; the J call may be wrong. The CDR3 contains 15 residues. Germline CDR1 is KGHDR and CDR2 is SFDVKD. Written as DNA, the CDR3 is TGTGCCACCAGTGATTCCCTACAGGGAGGAGAGACCCAGTACTTC. Amino acid sequence: CATSDSLQGGETQYF.

V and J are TRBV11-2 and TRBJ2-3; D is unclear. Trimming took 3 bases from V and 1 from J, leaving 2 bases between them. Germline V gene lookup returns CDR1 SGHAT and CDR2 FQNNGV. This CDR3 is built from 12 residues. This CDR3 reads CASSLGTDTQYF. The CDR3 DNA reads TGTGCCAGCAGCTTGGGCACAGATACGCAGTATTTT.

This clonotype is deemed medium-sized (0.01 to 0.1%). The chain couples TRBV28 to TRBJ2-1; D is undetermined. Germline V CDR1 and CDR2: MDHEN, SYDVKM. V lost 3 bases, J lost 12 bases, and 9 bases lay in between. This CDR3 contains 11 residues. The CDR3: CASSFQAGQFF. CDR3 nucleotides: TGTGCCAGCAGTTTCCAGGCCGGGCAGTTCTTC.

This clonotype was seen ten or more times. The rearrangement joins TRBV5-1 to TRBJ2-7; D not certain. V was trimmed by 3 bases and J by 6 bases, leaving 16 bases between them. The germline gives CDR1 SGHRS, CDR2 YFSETQ. CDR3 size: 14 residues. This CDR3 is CASSYSATFGEQYF. The CDR3 region has the DNA TGCGCCAGCAGCTATTCAGCGACCTTCGGCGAGCAGTACTTC.

The V gene is TRBV20-1, the J gene TRBJ1-1; TRBD1 matches 8 bases. Judging by the DNA end, TRBJ1-3 fits better; the J call may be wrong. From germline, CDR1 is DFQATT and CDR2 SNEGSKA (reference sequence). The CDR3 consists of 14 residues. The chain's CDR3 is CSAEDREVTNTIYF. In DNA, the CDR3 is TGCAGTGCTGAGGACAGGGAAGTTACAAACACCATATATTTT.

Turning to this clonotype: The CDR3 does not close with the conserved phenylalanine or tryptophan, likely indicating a read error. Because the CDR3's place on the DNA is in doubt, the DNA is left out and the CDR3 is given as listed by TCRdb. The V call is TRBV24-1, the J call TRBJ2-6; the table assigns TRBD1, which was not confirmed against the DNA. The CDR3 extends over 19 residues, inclusive of both ends. Germline CDR1 is KGHDR and CDR2 is SFDVKD. The CDR3: CATSDPQPGQSTDTQYFGA.

This clonotype has only a few counts. This chain connects TRBV7-2 to TRBJ2-6; the D is unclear. This CDR3 contains 13 residues. The germline V and J ends were trimmed by 5 bases and 19 bases, with 21 bases remaining between them. Germline V lookup: CDR1 SGHTA, CDR2 FQGNSA. CDR3 in DNA: TGTGCCAGCAGCCTCACACCACAATGGAGCAAAACTTTC. Protein sequence: CASSLTPQWSKTF.

This clonotype rates as medium-sized. The DNA for the CDR3 is TGTGCCAGCAGTAAGCTAGCGGGAGGGCACAATGAGCAGTTCTTC. Protein sequence: CASSKLAGGHNEQFF. The J gene is TRBJ2-1, the V gene TRBV27, with 12 bases matching TRBD2. This CDR3 has 15 amino acids. Per the germline V gene, CDR1 is MNHEY and CDR2 is SMNVEV (reference sequence). Germline trimming cut 5 bases from V and 5 bases from J; bases unmatched to any gene: 4.

V and J are TRBV7-2 and TRBJ2-5; D may be TRBD1 or TRBD2 (5 bases each). V lost 1 base and J 5 bases, leaving 17 bases between the germline ends. This CDR3 contains 16 residues. Germline loops: CDR1 SGHTA, CDR2 FQGNSA. CDR3 DNA: TGTGCCAGCAGCTTAGGGGGACCCGGGTTATCGGAGACCCAGTACTTC. Translated, it gives CASSLGGPGLSETQYF. Complete variable domain (other parts from reference TRBV7-2 and TRBJ2-5): GAGVSQSPSNKVTEKGKDVELRCDPISGHTALYWYRQSLGQGLEFLIYFQGNSAPDKSGLPSDRFSAERTGGSVSTLTIQRTQQEDSAVYLCASSLGGPGLSETQYFGPGTRLLVL.

The rearrangement links TRBV10-3 to TRBJ2-7; 7 positions agree with TRBD1. The closer fit of TRBJ2-1 to the DNA end suggests the J call may be wrong. The germline V gene has CDR1 ENHRY and CDR2 SYGVKD. The CDR3 spans 14 residues. The CDR3 spells CAINPTGIHNEQFF. CDR3 nucleotide sequence: TGTGCCATCAACCCGACAGGGATTCACAATGAGCAGTTCTTC.

This chain joins TRBV11-2 and TRBJ2-6, with D perhaps given as TRBD1 or TRBD2 (6 bases each). Germline values: CDR1 SGHAT, CDR2 FQNNGV. The CDR3 covers 15 residues. Deletions cut 3 bases from V and 4 bases from J, with 10 bases between. The chain's CDR3 is CASSLGGWGANVLTF. The CDR3 nucleotides are TGTGCCAGCAGCTTGGGGGGCTGGGGGGCCAACGTCCTGACTTTC.

This clonotype appeared a few times. In DNA, the CDR3 is TGCGCCAGCAGTCATCTAGGACAGCTTCTAAGCTCCTACGAGCAGTACTTC. Amino acids: CASSHLGQLLSSYEQYF. The chain recombines TRBV23-1 with TRBJ2-7; tentatively, D is TRBD1 (6 bases). TRBV23-1 is annotated as an ORF whose role is uncertain. Trimming took 3 bases from V and 0 from J, leaving 18 bases between them. CDR3 size: 17 residues.